The clone carrying this T cell receptor (beta chain) was seen repeatedly, ten times or more. Its specificity is unknown. These data are taken from a study of T-cell memory formation after mild COVID-19. About the research overall: TCR clustering was largely donor specific. Study-level results: Cross-reactive memory apparently joined, as some responding clones appeared in pre-infection memory. Contracting CD8+ clones were enriched in EMRA, CD4+ mainly in CM and EM.

The CDR3 has 12 residues. With 3 bases removed from V and 6 bases from J, the gap between germline ends came to 7 bases. The V gene's germline CDR1 is MNHEY and CDR2 SVGEGT. It was 5'RACE with constant-segment primers that produced the TCR alpha and TCR beta cDNA libraries, which carried sample barcodes and UMIs. One entry per CDR3 protein, called by TCRdb with MiXCR from the 5' RACE reads. Among about 350,000 distinct CDR3 sequences listed, 20% to 25% were seen once. This clonotype was obtained from a man in his late teens or twenties who had mild COVID-19 (a few samples of this study predate the infection). Cell type and time point are not known. V gene TRBV6-2 or TRBV6-3 combines with J gene TRBJ2-3; D remains unclear. Sequencing used PBMCs or a T cell subset sorted from them (not recorded which). CDR3 sequence (DNA): TGTGCCAGCAGTTATATCCACGATACGCAGTATTTT. This gives the protein CASSYIHDTQYF.